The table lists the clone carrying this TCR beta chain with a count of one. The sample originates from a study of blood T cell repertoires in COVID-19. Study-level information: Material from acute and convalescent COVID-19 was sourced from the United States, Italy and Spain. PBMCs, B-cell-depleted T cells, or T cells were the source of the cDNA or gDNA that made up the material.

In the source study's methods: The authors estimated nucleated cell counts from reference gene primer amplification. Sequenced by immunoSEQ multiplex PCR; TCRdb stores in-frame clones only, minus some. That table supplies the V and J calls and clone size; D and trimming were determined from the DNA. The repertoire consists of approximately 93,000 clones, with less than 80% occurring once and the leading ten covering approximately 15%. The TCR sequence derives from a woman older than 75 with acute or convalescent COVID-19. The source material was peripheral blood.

The CDR3, as DNA: TGTGCCAGTTCTGAAAAGAGGGTTTTTGGGAATCAGCCCCAGCATTTT. Protein sequence: CASSEKRVFGNQPQHF. The V and J genes are TRBV7-8 and TRBJ1-5, with D unclear. Trimming took 9 bases from V and 4 from J, leaving 22 bases between them. From germline, CDR1 is SGHVS and CDR2 FQNEAQ. The CDR3 extends over 16 amino acids.